This T cell receptor beta chain was sequenced for a study of T cells in Graves' hyperthyroidism and ophthalmopathy. As for this clonotype: Its antigen is unidentified.

Amplification of TCR beta CDR3 regions was performed using RNA transcripts as template. Researchers ran a first-round RT-PCR on the TCR CDR3 using the HTBI primer set. TCRdb re-called the multiplex PCR reads through MiXCR, storing one row per CDR3 protein. Of hundreds of thousands of distinct CDR3 sequences listed, more than 13% are singletons. The PBMCs were taken from approximately 9.7 ml of fresh peripheral blood. The study, taken as a whole, reports: It was a median around 6 months before onset that the model predicted ophthalmopathy.

This CDR3 has 12 amino acids. In germline, CDR1 is MDHEN, CDR2 SYDVKM. Trimming cost V 4 bases and J 9 bases, with 13 bases left between them. The gene calls are TRBV28 and TRBJ2-7; D is ambiguous. This receptor was obtained from a woman aged 25 to 39 with Graves' hyperthyroidism. The sample was blood. The CDR3 sequence: CASSSPTTRQYF. DNA of the CDR3: TGTGCCAGCAGTTCGCCCACTACGAGGCAGTACTTC.